Following are 30 T cell receptor beta chains from one sample sequenced in a study of quantifying T cell responses using KT2 cells. On the study more broadly: cDNA was made from DNase-treated RNA using alpha and beta constant primers.

The cDNA 3' end received a ligated oligonucleotide with a UMI. The first PCR ran about 4 cycles with an equimolar RC1.1 and RC1.2 beta primer mix. MiXCR, applied by TCRdb to the UMI-ligation and nested PCR reads, yields one record per CDR3 protein. In the table there are around 30,000 distinct CDR3 sequences, under 13% of which are singletons. The sample comprised PBMCs spiked with cells of the T cell clone KT2. The source of these receptors is a human donor.

This clonotype was seen a handful of times. This chain links TRBV20-1 with TRBJ2-1, with 9 bases identical to TRBD1. The V and J ends lost 2 bases and 2 bases, in that order; junction bases with no gene match: 4. Germline lookup yields CDR1 DFQATT and CDR2 SNEGSKA (reference sequence). The CDR3 is 15 residues long. In nucleotides, the CDR3 is TGCAGTGCTAGAATAACAGGGGGCGCCTACAATGAGCAGTTCTTC. Protein sequence: CSARITGGAYNEQFF.

This clonotype was detected a few times. The CDR3 protein is CASRPGLAGEQFF. The CDR3 coding sequence is TGTGCCAGCAGACCCGGACTAGCGGGGGAGCAGTTCTTC. The chain has TRBV6-2 or TRBV6-3 and TRBJ2-1, with TRBD2 identical over 12 bases. CDR3 length: 13 residues. CDR1 MNHEY and CDR2 SVGEGT come from the germline V gene. V lost 6 bases to trimming and J lost 10 bases; unmatched junction nucleotides: 4.

The chain has TRBV5-1 and TRBJ2-7; D is uncertain. Per germline, CDR1 SGHRS and CDR2 YFSETQ. Trimming shortened V by 4 bases and J by 0 bases, and 11 bases separated the two germline ends. The CDR3 runs 14 residues. CDR3 in amino acids: CASSVTINSYEQYF. CDR3 in DNA: TGCGCCAGCAGCGTCACTATAAACTCCTACGAGCAGTACTTC. Drawing the rest from reference TRBV5-1 and TRBJ2-7, the complete variable domain is KAGVTQTPRYLIKTRGQQVTLSCSPISGHRSVSWYQQTPGQGLQFLFEYFSETQRNKGNFPGRFSGRQFSNSRSEMNVSTLELGDSALYLCASSVTINSYEQYFGPGTRLTVT.

Many counts were recorded for this clonotype. The chain combines TRBV7-2 with TRBJ2-2; 9 bases fit TRBD1. J lost 7 bases, V lost 5 bases, and 8 bases had no gene match. The CDR3 sequence is 15 residues long. Germline V gene sequence: CDR1 SGHTA, CDR2 FQGNSA. CDR3 amino acids: CASSAGTGLSGELFF. The CDR3, as DNA: TGTGCCAGCAGCGCCGGGACAGGGTTGAGCGGGGAGCTGTTTTTT.

The chain combines TRBV20-1 with TRBJ1-6; 8 bases are a match to TRBD1. The germline V gene encodes CDR1 DFQATT and CDR2 SNEGSKA (reference sequence). The trim removed 7 bases at V and 8 bases at J, leaving 13 bases unmatched. This CDR3 spans 15 amino acids. Written as DNA, the CDR3 is TGCAGTGTTCCAAGGACAGGGCCTTTGGATTCACCCCTCCACTTT. Translated: CSVPRTGPLDSPLHF.

This clonotype was recorded many times. The chain recombines TRBV7-9 with TRBJ2-1; D is possibly TRBD2 (6 bases). This CDR3 has 13 residues. Trimming cost V 4 bases and J 10 bases, with 14 bases left between them. CDR1 and CDR2 from the germline V gene are SEHNR and FQNEAQ (reference sequence). CDR3 DNA sequence: TGTGCCAGCAGCTCCCCGGCCGGGAGCGAGCAGTTCTTC. This translates into CASSSPAGSEQFF. The whole variable domain, remainder taken from reference TRBV7-9 and TRBJ2-1, is DTGVSQNPRHKITKRGQNVTFRCDPISEHNRLYWYRQTLGQGPEFLTYFQNEAQLEKSRLLSDRFSAERPKGSFSTLEIQRTEQGDSAMYLCASSSPAGSEQFFGPGTRLTVL.

There are a few counts of this clonotype. The chain couples TRBV6-1 to TRBJ1-3, with 7 bases identical to TRBD1. With V trimmed by 5 bases and J by 9 bases, 10 bases remained unmatched. The CDR3 runs 14 residues. Germline assignment: CDR1 MNHNS and CDR2 SASEGT. The CDR3 sequence: CASSSRDRLSTIYF. The CDR3 DNA reads TGTGCCAGCAGTTCCCGGGACAGATTATCCACCATATATTTT.

The genes are TRBV24-1 and TRBJ2-3, with TRBD2 as a possible D gene (6 bases). CDR1 is KGHDR and CDR2 is SFDVKD in the germline V gene. This CDR3 has 13 residues. V gave up 9 bases and J gave up 3 bases, with 12 bases separating them. The CDR3 sequence: CATSGEETDTQYF. The CDR3 nucleotides read TGTGCCACCTCCGGGGAGGAGACAGATACGCAGTATTTT.

This clonotype came up a few times. V gene TRBV5-1 combines with J gene TRBJ1-1; D not resolved. Trimming shortened V by 2 bases and J by 1 base, and 9 bases separated the two germline ends. Germline CDR1 SGHRS, CDR2 YFSETQ. The CDR3 contains 14 residues. CDR3 nucleotides: TGCGCCAGCAGCTTATCCACAGCGAACACTGAAGCTTTCTTT. Translating it yields CASSLSTANTEAFF.

This clonotype occurred many times. The rearrangement uses TRBV20-1 and TRBJ1-1; D not resolved. Per germline, CDR1 DFQATT and CDR2 SNEGSKA (reference sequence). V was clipped by 1 base and J by 3 bases, with 6 bases between them. The CDR3 covers 12 residues. CDR3 nucleotides: TGCAGTGCTAGAGTCCCGGACACTGAAGCTTTCTTT. This gives the protein CSARVPDTEAFF.

The genes are TRBV2 and TRBJ1-5; 11 nucleotides align to TRBD1. J gave up 0 bases and V 4 bases, and 2 bases lay outside the gene matches. This CDR3 comprises 16 residues. Germline V CDR1 and CDR2: SNHLY, FYNNEI. The CDR3 loop is CASSGTGGDSNQPQHF. As DNA, the CDR3 is TGTGCCAGCAGTGGGACAGGGGGCGATAGCAATCAGCCCCAGCATTTT.

The sample holds many counts of this clonotype. This chain links TRBV20-1 with TRBJ2-5; 7 nucleotides agree with TRBD2. From germline, CDR1 is DFQATT and CDR2 SNEGSKA (reference sequence). The CDR3 consists of 17 residues. Trimming took 2 bases from V and 5 from J; bases not matched to a gene: 17. DNA for the CDR3: TGCAGTGCTAGACGGCGGGGGAAGAACGCCCTCGGGGAGACCCAGTACTTC. This translates into CSARRRGKNALGETQYF.

The chain links TRBV12-3 or TRBV12-4 to TRBJ2-3; maybe TRBD1 (6 bases). This CDR3 is 14 amino acids long. V shed 6 bases and J shed 2 bases, with 12 bases lying between them. CDR3: CASRGAPDTDTQYF. CDR3 coding DNA: TGTGCCAGCAGGGGGGCGCCGGACACAGATACGCAGTATTTT.

The V call is TRBV6-2 or TRBV6-3, the J call TRBJ1-1; possibly TRBD1 for D (5 bases). Germline loops: CDR1 MNHEY, CDR2 SVGEGT. The CDR3 runs 13 residues. Trimming removed 7 bases at V and 4 bases at J, with 13 bases between. DNA of the CDR3: TGTGCCAGCACCGCTATGAGGGGCACTGAAGCTTTCTTT. Amino acids: CASTAMRGTEAFF.

The table lists this clonotype with a few counts. The V gene is TRBV11-1, the J gene TRBJ1-1, with D unresolved. Germline V gene sequence: CDR1 SGHAT, CDR2 FQDESV (reference sequence). The CDR3 sequence is 14 residues long. The V and J ends lost 3 bases and 0 bases respectively, with 8 bases between them. In DNA form, the CDR3 reads TGTGCCAGCAGCTTCGGGGTGGTGAACACTGAAGCTTTCTTT. This sequence encodes CASSFGVVNTEAFF.

This clonotype was seen a handful of times. V and J are TRBV2 and TRBJ2-3; D may be TRBD1 (6 bases). Trimming stripped 5 bases from V and 2 bases from J, with 14 bases between. This CDR3 is built from 15 residues. Germline loops: CDR1 SNHLY, CDR2 FYNNEI. CDR3 DNA sequence: TGTGCCAGCAGTACCAGGGGTCTTGACACAGATACGCAGTATTTT. The encoded protein is CASSTRGLDTDTQYF.

J is TRBJ2-7 and V is TRBV12-3 or TRBV12-4, with D perhaps TRBD2 (5 bases). This CDR3 has 16 amino acids. V lost 5 bases to trimming and J lost 0 bases, with 17 bases between them. The CDR3 spells CASSTTDWLSSYEQYF. The DNA of the CDR3 is TGTGCCAGCAGTACTACGGACTGGCTCAGCTCCTACGAGCAGTACTTC.

The J gene is TRBJ1-1, the V gene TRBV7-2, with 7 bases lining up with TRBD1. Germline CDR1 SGHTA, CDR2 FQGNSA. CDR3 length: 15 amino acids. V dropped 1 base and J dropped 0; count of bases not matched to a gene: 2. This chain's CDR3 is CASSLGTGLNTEAFF. The CDR3, as DNA: TGTGCCAGCAGCTTAGGGACAGGTCTGAACACTGAAGCTTTCTTT.

This clonotype came up a few times. CDR3 in DNA: TGTGCCAGCAGGCCAAGACAGGGGAGGAAGGGCTACACCTTC. It specifies CASRPRQGRKGYTF. This chain uses TRBV7-2 with TRBJ1-2, with 8 bases that match TRBD1. The CDR3 extends over 14 amino acids. After removal of 6 bases from V and 8 bases from J, the junction contained 11 bases not matched to a gene. The V gene's germline CDR1 is SGHTA and CDR2 FQGNSA.

The J gene is TRBJ2-7, the V gene TRBV10-3; tentatively, D is TRBD2 (5 bases). Trimming took 6 bases from V and 0 from J, leaving 9 bases between them. This CDR3 is built from 13 residues. CDR1 and CDR2 (germline): ENHRY, SYGVKD. CDR3 DNA: TGTGCCATCAGCCGGACTCTCTCCTACGAGCAGTACTTC. This encodes CAISRTLSYEQYF.

The sample holds many counts of this clonotype. J is TRBJ2-2 and V is TRBV10-3; D may be TRBD1 (5 bases). The CDR3 length is 18 residues. Germline values: CDR1 ENHRY, CDR2 SYGVKD. V was pared by 3 bases and J by 6 bases, with 23 bases between. The CDR3 spells CAISEGQGGGRLAGELFF. The CDR3, as DNA: TGTGCCATCAGTGAAGGTCAGGGCGGCGGTCGTTTGGCCGGGGAGCTGTTTTTT.

In this sample, this clonotype turned up a few times. The chain recombines TRBV2 with TRBJ1-5, with 7 bases aligning to TRBD1. CDR3 length: 13 amino acids. The germline V gene has CDR1 SNHLY and CDR2 FYNNEI. The junction had 6 bases not matched to a gene; V was cut back by 6 bases and J by 7 bases. The CDR3 sequence is CASRQGQWQPQHF. The CDR3 DNA sequence: TGTGCCAGCAGACAGGGGCAGTGGCAGCCCCAGCATTTT.

This clonotype was found many times. V and J are TRBV30 and TRBJ2-1, with TRBD2 matching 7 bases. The CDR3 spans 16 residues. V shed 2 bases and J 6 bases; nucleotides not matched to a gene: 13. CDR1 and CDR2 from the germline V gene are GTSNPN and SVGIG (reference sequence). CDR3 coding DNA: TGTGCCTGGAGTTCTGCTTTCGCGGGAGCAATCAATGAGCAGTTCTTC. Residues: CAWSSAFAGAINEQFF.

This clonotype has only one observation. A single base separates this from a much larger clone, so it may be a read error. CDR3 sequence (DNA): TGTGCCGGCAGCCAAGGGGGGCCTGATGGCTACACCTTC. This codes for CAGSQGGPDGYTF. The gene calls are TRBV14 and TRBJ1-2; TRBD1 is a possible D gene (6 bases). Germline V CDR1 and CDR2: SGHDN, FVKESK. The CDR3 runs 13 residues. The entire variable domain, with the rest obtained from reference TRBV14 and TRBJ1-2, is as follows: EAGVTQFPSHSVIEKGQTVTLRCDPISGHDNLYWYRRVMGKEIKFLLHFVKESKQDESGMPNNRFLAERTGGTYSTLKVQPAELEDSGVYFCAGSQGGPDGYTFGSGTRLTVV.

Ten or more counts support this clonotype. The chain uses TRBV12-3 or TRBV12-4 and TRBJ1-6; perhaps TRBD1 as D (5 bases). V shed 3 bases and J shed 10 bases, with 10 bases lying between them. This CDR3 comprises 13 residues. CDR3 DNA sequence: TGTGCCAGCAGTTTCGATAGGGGCTCACCCCTCCACTTT. Encoded protein: CASSFDRGSPLHF.

This clonotype was picked up a small number of times. V and J are TRBV18 and TRBJ2-7; 8 bases align to TRBD2. The trim removed 3 bases at V and 6 bases at J, leaving 7 bases unmatched. CDR3 length: 14 amino acids. Germline loops: CDR1 KGHSH, CDR2 LQKENI. The CDR3 DNA is TGTGCCAGCTCACCTAGCGGGATGGGTCGCGAGCAGTACTTC. Translating gives CASSPSGMGREQYF.

This clonotype was counted at least ten times. The V call is TRBV11-3, the J call TRBJ2-7; 7 positions agree with TRBD1. The V and J ends lost 3 bases and 3 bases, in that order; junction bases with no gene match: 8. There are 15 residues in the CDR3. Germline V gives CDR1 SGHNT, CDR2 YENEEA. In DNA form, the CDR3 reads TGTGCCAGCAGCTTCCGACAGGGAAAGGGCTACGAGCAGTACTTC. Its translation: CASSFRQGKGYEQYF.

This clonotype was seen more than once but under ten times. V gene TRBV12-3 or TRBV12-4 combines with J gene TRBJ1-2, with D possibly being TRBD1 (5 bases). The germline V and J ends were trimmed by 5 bases and 2 bases, with 12 bases remaining between them. This CDR3 contains 14 residues. CDR3 amino acids: CASSATRENYGYTF. The CDR3 nucleotides read TGTGCCAGCAGTGCAACCAGGGAGAACTATGGCTACACCTTC.

This clonotype was seen ten or more times. The chain recombines TRBV7-9 with TRBJ2-5; no definite D call. Trimming pared 5 bases from V and 3 bases from J, leaving 13 bases between. This CDR3 is 14 amino acids long. Germline V gene sequence: CDR1 SEHNR, CDR2 FQNEAQ (reference sequence). The CDR3 DNA reads as TGTGCCAGCAGCCCCCGAGAAGGGAAAGAGACCCAGTACTTC. It codes for CASSPREGKETQYF.

This clonotype was observed many times. V usage is TRBV12-3 or TRBV12-4 and J usage is TRBJ2-1; maybe TRBD1 (6 bases). The CDR3 is made up of 18 amino acids. Trimming shortened V by 4 bases and J by 1 base, and 20 bases separated the two germline ends. This chain's CDR3 is CASSSGTNRDTSYNEQFF. The CDR3 DNA reads as TGTGCCAGCAGTTCGGGGACCAACCGGGACACTTCCTACAATGAGCAGTTCTTC.